This T cell receptor beta chain was obtained from a study of cytomegalovirus exposure and HLA in healthy donors. Broader study findings: There were a few CMV-associated chains whose specificity for CMV antigens was confirmed in vitro. In a later analysis, first-cohort TCR clusters were found to tend to co-occur in the approximately 120 validation repertoires. Despite most TCR sequences being rare, some public TCRs occurred in many donors.

This CDR3 is built from 15 residues. The trim removed 6 bases at V and 4 bases at J, leaving 4 bases unmatched. From germline, CDR1 is MNHEY and CDR2 SVGAGI. The table came from immunoSEQ multiplex PCR; TCRdb's copy has only in-frame clones and leaves some out. Counted here are approximately 270,000 clones, roughly 84% occurring once; the ten biggest clones make up about 11%. Worth noting for this clone: Antigen specificity is unknown.

Separation from the 666-subject first cohort characterized the roughly 120-subject validation cohort, to which the donors belonged. This TCR came from a man younger than 35 in good health and CMV-seropositive. The specimen was PBMCs. The gene calls are TRBV6-5 and TRBJ2-6; TRBD1 matches at 9 bases. The CDR3 loop reads CASRDRGTGANVLTF. DNA of the CDR3: TGTGCCAGCAGGGACAGGGGAACCGGGGCCAACGTCCTGACTTTC.